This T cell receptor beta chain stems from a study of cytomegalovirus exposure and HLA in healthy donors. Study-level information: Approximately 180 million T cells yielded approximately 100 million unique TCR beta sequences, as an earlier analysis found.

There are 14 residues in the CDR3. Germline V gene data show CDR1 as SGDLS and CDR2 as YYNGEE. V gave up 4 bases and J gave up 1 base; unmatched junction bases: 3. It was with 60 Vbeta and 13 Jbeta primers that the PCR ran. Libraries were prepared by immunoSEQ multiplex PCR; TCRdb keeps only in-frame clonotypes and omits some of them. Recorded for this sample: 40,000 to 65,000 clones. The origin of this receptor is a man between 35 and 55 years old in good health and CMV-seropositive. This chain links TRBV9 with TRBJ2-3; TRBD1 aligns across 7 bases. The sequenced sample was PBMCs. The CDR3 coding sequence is TGTGCCAGCAGCTTCGGACAGGGCACAGATACGCAGTATTTT. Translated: CASSFGQGTDTQYF.